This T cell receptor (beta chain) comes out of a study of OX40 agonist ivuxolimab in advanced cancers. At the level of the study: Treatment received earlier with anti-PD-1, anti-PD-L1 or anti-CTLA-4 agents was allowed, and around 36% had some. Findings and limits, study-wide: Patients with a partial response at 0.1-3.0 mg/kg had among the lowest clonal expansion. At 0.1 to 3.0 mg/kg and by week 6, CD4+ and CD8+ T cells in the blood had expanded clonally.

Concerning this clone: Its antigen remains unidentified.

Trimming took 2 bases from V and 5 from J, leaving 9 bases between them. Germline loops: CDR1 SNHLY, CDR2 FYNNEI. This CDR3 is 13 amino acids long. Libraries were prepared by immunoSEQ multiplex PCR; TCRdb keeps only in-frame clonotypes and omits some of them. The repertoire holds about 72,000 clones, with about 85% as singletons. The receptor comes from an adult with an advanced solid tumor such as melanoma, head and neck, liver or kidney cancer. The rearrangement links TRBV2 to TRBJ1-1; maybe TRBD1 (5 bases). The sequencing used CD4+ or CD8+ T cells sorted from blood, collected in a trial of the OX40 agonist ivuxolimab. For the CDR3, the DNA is TGTGCCAGCAGTGAATGGGGGTATACTGAAGCTTTCTTT. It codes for CASSEWGYTEAFF.